A single sample gave rise to the 30 T cell receptor beta chains below, sequenced in a study of low-dose radiotherapy and immunotherapy resistance in tumors. First-strand cDNA used TRAV- and TRBV-specific primers, covering alpha and beta chains. The authors ran 15 to 25 PCR cycles to amplify TCRs with a constant-region primer and V-primer adapter. TCRdb re-analysed the reads in MiXCR, keeping a single row per CDR3 protein. The data show 100,000 or so distinct CDR3 sequences, 20% to 25% seen once. Time point reported: after trial treatment. The treatment was: LDRT plus nivolumab, ipilimumab, low-dose cyclophosphamide and aspirin (RACIN trial). The input for sequencing was PBMCs, taken after low-dose radiotherapy plus immunotherapy. The receptor set was obtained from a male donor with prostate cancer.

This clonotype was detected a few times. No DNA is shown, since the ends of the CDR3 on it are uncertain; the CDR3 is the one TCRdb lists. V and J are TRBV23-1 and TRBJ1-4. TRBV23-1 is classed as an ORF, of uncertain function. The CDR3 totals 15 residues, both ends included. The CDR3 loop reads CASSQSYSEKLFFFF.

Here the CDR3 reads CASSLNPADEQYF. The CDR3, as DNA: TGTGCCAGCAGCTTAAATCCAGCCGACGAGCAGTACTTC. This chain connects TRBV7-2 to TRBJ2-7, with D unresolved. Per germline, CDR1 SGHTA and CDR2 FQGNSA. Deletions cut 2 bases from V and 5 bases from J, with 10 bases between. The CDR3 totals 13 residues.

This clonotype was picked up a small number of times. The chain is built from TRBV7-9 and TRBJ2-3; 7 positions match TRBD1. The CDR3 consists of 14 residues. Trimming at V came to 6 bases and at J to 4 bases, leaving 7 bases not matched to a gene. CDR1 is SEHNR, CDR2 FQNEAQ, per germline (reference sequence). CDR3 loop: CASSQATGADTQYF. The CDR3 bases are TGTGCCAGCAGTCAGGCCACAGGGGCAGATACGCAGTATTTT.

The V call is TRBV28, the J call TRBJ1-3; TRBD1 matches 8 bases. V dropped 6 bases and J dropped 0; count of bases not matched to a gene: 7. This CDR3 comprises 16 residues. Germline CDR1 reads MDHEN; CDR2 reads SYDVKM. Here the CDR3 reads CASRRDRMTSGNTIYF. The CDR3 region has the DNA TGTGCCAGCAGGCGGGACAGGATGACCTCTGGAAACACCATATATTTT. Supplemented by reference TRBV28 and TRBJ1-3, the full variable domain reads DVKVTQSSRYLVKRTGEKVFLECVQDMDHENMFWYRQDPGLGLRLIYFSYDVKMKEKGDIPEGYSVSREKKERFSLILESASTNQTSMYLCASRRDRMTSGNTIYFGEGSWLTVV.

This clonotype was observed many times. This chain links TRBV3-1 with TRBJ2-1; 10 bases match TRBD2. Unmatched junction bases numbered 6, after V lost 1 base and J lost 9 bases. Germline-derived CDR1 and CDR2 are LGHDT and YNNKEL (reference sequence). CDR3 size: 15 residues. CDR3 bases: TGTGCCAGCAGCCAAGGAAATAGCGGGGGGTTTGAGCAGTTCTTC. Protein sequence: CASSQGNSGGFEQFF.

This clonotype was detected a few times. The chain joins TRBV7-2 to TRBJ1-2; tentatively, D is TRBD1 (6 bases). V dropped 7 bases and J dropped 8 bases, with 20 bases sitting between them. Per the germline V gene, CDR1 is SGHTA and CDR2 is FQGNSA. The CDR3 is made up of 14 amino acids. The CDR3 loop reads CASNFLRDTGGYTF. CDR3 DNA: TGTGCCAGCAACTTCCTCCGGGACACGGGAGGCTACACCTTC.

In its sample, this clonotype was seen many times. The chain couples TRBV29-1 to TRBJ2-7; D is perhaps TRBD1 or TRBD2 (5 bases each). The CDR3 sequence is 13 residues long. Germline lookup yields CDR1 SQVTM and CDR2 ANQGSEA. The V end lost 8 bases, the J end lost 2 bases, and 16 bases lay between the germline ends. The DNA of the CDR3 is TGCAGCCCGAGGGGTACAGTTCCCTACGAGCAGTACTTC. It is translated as CSPRGTVPYEQYF.

V usage is TRBV20-1 and J usage is TRBJ2-7; D may be TRBD1 (5 bases). The V end was cut by 0 bases, the J end by 4 bases, with 13 bases between. This CDR3 region has 14 residues. CDR1 is DFQATT and CDR2 is SNEGSKA in the germline V gene (reference sequence). CDR3 protein: CSARDQATAYEQYF. The CDR3 DNA reads TGCAGTGCTAGAGATCAAGCGACAGCGTACGAGCAGTACTTC.

The chain couples TRBV4-1 to TRBJ2-1; TRBD1 matches at 7 bases. Trimming took 0 bases from V and 4 from J; bases not matched to a gene: 3. CDR3 length: 15 residues. The germline gives CDR1 MGHRA, CDR2 YSYEKL. The CDR3 coding sequence is TGCGCCAGCAGCCAAGAACGGGACAGTTACAATGAGCAGTTCTTC. Protein: CASSQERDSYNEQFF.

This clonotype has a single count. The CDR3 coding sequence is TGTGCCAGTCTCCCGGGAGACCTCCGCGGAGAGCAGTACTTC. Translated: CASLPGDLRGEQYF. V and J are TRBV19 and TRBJ2-7, with D perhaps TRBD2 (6 bases). Germline V gene data show CDR1 as LNHDA and CDR2 as SQIVND (reference sequence). The V gene lost 8 bases and the J gene lost 7 bases, with 21 bases spanning the gap. CDR3 length: 14 residues.

This clonotype was counted at least ten times. The gene calls are TRBV12-3 or TRBV12-4 and TRBJ2-2; TRBD1 might be the D (5 bases). The CDR3 covers 14 residues. Trimming removed 6 bases from V and 7 bases from J, with 15 bases in between. The CDR3 sequence is CASSPSRVVGELFF. DNA of the CDR3: TGTGCCAGCAGCCCCTCCAGGGTCGTCGGGGAGCTGTTTTTT.

This clonotype was counted many times. The J gene is TRBJ2-3, the V gene TRBV9; D is tentatively TRBD1 or TRBD2 (6 bases each). Germline loops: CDR1 SGDLS, CDR2 YYNGEE. The V end was cut by 4 bases, the J end by 1 base, with 13 bases between. The CDR3 has 15 residues. The CDR3 DNA reads TGTGCCAGCAGCTTTTTGGGGGGCGGCACAGATACGCAGTATTTT. This encodes CASSFLGGGTDTQYF.

This chain connects TRBV6-1 to TRBJ1-6; D remains unclear. This CDR3 is 13 amino acids long. Trimming left V 5 bases short and J 10 bases short, with 12 bases between. The germline V gene has CDR1 MNHNS and CDR2 SASEGT. The CDR3 DNA sequence: TGTGCCAGCAGTCTTAACGAGGGCTCACCCCTCCACTTT. It translates to CASSLNEGSPLHF.

The chain combines TRBV7-9 with TRBJ1-6; no clear D gene. The germline V and J ends were trimmed by 3 bases and 6 bases, with 12 bases remaining between them. Looked up from germline, CDR1 is SEHNR and CDR2 is FQNEAQ (reference sequence). The CDR3 contains 15 residues. CDR3 sequence: CASSLSPAPNSPLHF. The DNA of the CDR3 is TGTGCCAGCAGCTTGAGCCCGGCGCCTAATTCACCCCTCCACTTT. The full variable domain, with the rest looked up from reference TRBV7-9 and TRBJ1-6, is DTGVSQNPRHKITKRGQNVTFRCDPISEHNRLYWYRQTLGQGPEFLTYFQNEAQLEKSRLLSDRFSAERPKGSFSTLEIQRTEQGDSAMYLCASSLSPAPNSPLHFGNGTRLTVT.

Many counts were recorded for this clonotype. The chain uses TRBV7-9 and TRBJ2-7; D is unresolved. The CDR3 contains 13 residues. V gave up 0 bases and J gave up 5 bases, with 8 bases separating them. Germline values: CDR1 SEHNR, CDR2 FQNEAQ (reference sequence). CDR3 loop: CASSLAVGNEQYF. CDR3 in DNA: TGTGCCAGCAGCTTAGCGGTCGGCAACGAGCAGTACTTC. The whole variable domain, filled in from reference TRBV7-9 and TRBJ2-7, reads DTGVSQNPRHKITKRGQNVTFRCDPISEHNRLYWYRQTLGQGPEFLTYFQNEAQLEKSRLLSDRFSAERPKGSFSTLEIQRTEQGDSAMYLCASSLAVGNEQYFGPGTRLTVT.

This clonotype was observed many times. The gene calls are TRBV11-2 and TRBJ1-2; perhaps TRBD1 as D (5 bases). Trimming removed 2 bases from V and 3 bases from J, with 16 bases in between. This CDR3 spans 16 amino acids. Germline V gene data show CDR1 as SGHAT and CDR2 as FQNNGV. CDR3: CASSLMMIGAHYGYTF. CDR3 nucleotides: TGTGCCAGCAGCTTAATGATGATTGGGGCCCACTATGGCTACACCTTC.

This clonotype was recorded at least ten times. This chain joins TRBV19 and TRBJ1-5, with D possibly TRBD1 on 5 matching bases. V was shortened by 10 bases and J by 4 bases, with 20 bases between the two germline ends. Germline assignment: CDR1 LNHDA and CDR2 SQIVND (reference sequence). The CDR3 has 15 residues. The DNA for the CDR3 is TGTGCCACCACTACGGGGGGGTTTGGAAATCAGCCCCAGCATTTT. It encodes CATTTGGFGNQPQHF.

The chain carries TRBV6-8 and TRBJ1-1, with D uncertain. This CDR3 region has 10 residues. Trimming took off 8 bases at V and 8 bases at J, with 9 bases between the two ends. Germline loops: CDR1 MNHGY, CDR2 SAAAGT. The DNA for the CDR3 is TGTGCCAGCCTAAGTGGGGAAGCTTTCTTT. Translation gives CASLSGEAFF.

At least ten counts were recorded for this clonotype. At one boundary the junction diverges from the germline segment, which might be a read error. The V gene is TRBV7-7, the J gene TRBJ2-3; 8 positions match TRBD1. The germline CDR1 and CDR2 sequences are SSHAT and FNYEAQ (reference sequence). The CDR3 has 14 amino acids. The CDR3 reads CASSPSQGADTQYF. CDR3 coding DNA: TGTGCTAGCAGCCCGTCACAGGGGGCAGATACGCAGTATTTT.

This clonotype was seen at least ten times. The genes are TRBV4-1 and TRBJ2-3; 10 positions match TRBD1. In germline, CDR1 is MGHRA, CDR2 YSYEKL. Trimming cost V 1 base and J 1 base; bases outside gene matches: 5. This CDR3 has 17 residues. Here the CDR3 reads CASSQAYGTGGTDTQYF. As DNA, the CDR3 is TGCGCCAGCAGCCAAGCTTACGGGACAGGGGGCACAGATACGCAGTATTTT.

Regarding this clonotype: A read error is the likely source, as a far larger clone sits one nucleotide away. The chain carries TRBV6-1 and TRBJ2-5; 15 nucleotides align to TRBD2. The CDR3 has 19 amino acids. J lost 1 base, V lost 6 bases, and 12 bases had no gene match. Germline V CDR1 and CDR2: MNHNS, SASEGT. CDR3 amino acids: CASSRARGLAGGPQETQYF. The CDR3 DNA is TGTGCCAGCAGCCGAGCGAGGGGACTAGCGGGGGGACCCCAAGAGACCCAGTACTTC.

This clonotype was seen ten or more times. The chain joins TRBV6-2 or TRBV6-3 to TRBJ2-1; D perhaps matches TRBD1 (6 bases). CDR1 and CDR2 from the germline V gene are MNHEY and SVGEGT. Deletions cut 5 bases from V and 7 bases from J, with 15 bases between. The CDR3 loop spans 14 amino acids. CDR3 DNA sequence: TGTGCCAGCAGTGTGGCAGGGGTTGCGAATGAGCAGTTCTTC. It translates to CASSVAGVANEQFF.

This clonotype was detected ten times or more. The chain joins TRBV6-1 to TRBJ2-3, with 8 bases identical to TRBD2. The CDR3 runs 14 residues. CDR1 MNHNS and CDR2 SASEGT come from the germline V gene. V lost 5 bases to trimming and J lost 1 base; unmatched junction nucleotides: 2. CDR3 sequence: CASSSGGGTDTQYF. Here the CDR3 DNA reads TGTGCCAGCAGTAGCGGGGGCGGCACAGATACGCAGTATTTT.

This clonotype was counted many times. The chain uses TRBV19 and TRBJ2-7; the D is unclear. Trimming pared 6 bases from V and 0 bases from J, leaving 15 bases between. CDR1 is LNHDA and CDR2 is SQIVND in the germline V gene (reference sequence). There are 15 residues in the CDR3. In DNA, the CDR3 is TGTGCCAGTAGCCCTAAAGGAACTGGCTCCTACGAGCAGTACTTC. As protein: CASSPKGTGSYEQYF. Using reference TRBV19 and TRBJ2-7 for the parts outside the CDR3, the full variable domain is DGGITQSPKYLFRKEGQNVTLSCEQNLNHDAMYWYRQDPGQGLRLIYYSQIVNDFQKGDIAEGYSVSREKKESFPLTVTSAQKNPTAFYLCASSPKGTGSYEQYFGPGTRLTVT.

Ten or more counts support this clonotype. This chain links TRBV7-9 with TRBJ2-1, with 10 bases aligning to TRBD2. From germline, CDR1 is SEHNR and CDR2 FQNEAQ (reference sequence). The V segment lost 5 bases and the J segment 14 bases; nucleotides outside the gene matches: 15. This CDR3 has 15 amino acids. The CDR3 sequence: CASSQRVAGGEVEFF. Written as DNA, the CDR3 is TGTGCCAGCAGCCAAAGGGTAGCGGGGGGCGAGGTGGAGTTCTTC. The whole variable domain, remainder taken from reference TRBV7-9 and TRBJ2-1, is DTGVSQNPRHKITKRGQNVTFRCDPISEHNRLYWYRQTLGQGPEFLTYFQNEAQLEKSRLLSDRFSAERPKGSFSTLEIQRTEQGDSAMYLCASSQRVAGGEVEFFGPGTRLTVL.

This clonotype occurred many times. V is TRBV7-2 and J is TRBJ2-1, with 10 bases identical to TRBD1. Germline V gives CDR1 SGHTA, CDR2 FQGNSA. This CDR3 comprises 14 residues. V shed 5 bases, J shed 9 bases, and the junction held 7 bases outside the gene matches. The CDR3 bases are TGTGCCAGCAGCCGACAGGGGGCGGGGAGTGAGCAGTTCTTC. This translates into CASSRQGAGSEQFF.

This clonotype has a count of ten or more. This chain joins TRBV2 and TRBJ2-2, with D perhaps TRBD2 (7 bases). Per the germline V gene, CDR1 is SNHLY and CDR2 is FYNNEI. Trimming removed 11 bases at V and 5 bases at J, with 18 bases between. There are 14 residues in the CDR3. CDR3 in amino acids: CASSGGGDTGELFF. CDR3 coding DNA: TGTGCCTCCTCAGGAGGGGGGGATACCGGGGAGCTGTTTTTT.

This clonotype occurred many times. V usage is TRBV5-1 and J usage is TRBJ1-4, with a tentative D call TRBD1 (5 bases). V shed 4 bases and J shed 5 bases, with 9 bases lying between them. Germline V gene lookup returns CDR1 SGHRS and CDR2 YFSETQ. The CDR3 has 13 residues. CDR3 in amino acids: CASSGGENEKLFF. CDR3 coding DNA: TGCGCCAGCAGCGGGGGTGAGAATGAAAAACTGTTTTTT.

At least ten counts were recorded for this clonotype. V and J are TRBV5-1 and TRBJ2-4; D may match TRBD1 or TRBD2 (6 bases each). From germline, CDR1 is SGHRS and CDR2 YFSETQ. The CDR3 covers 14 residues. The V and J ends lost 7 bases and 4 bases respectively, with 15 bases between them. CDR3 protein: CASAEGGVKNIQYF. DNA of the CDR3: TGCGCCAGCGCCGAGGGGGGAGTTAAAAACATTCAGTACTTC.

The J gene is TRBJ2-3, the V gene TRBV14, with TRBD1 as a possible D gene (5 bases). Trimming shortened V by 1 base and J by 1 base, and 12 bases separated the two germline ends. Germline lookup yields CDR1 SGHDN and CDR2 FVKESK. The CDR3 consists of 16 residues. CDR3 amino acids: CASSQASGYRTDTQYF. The DNA of the CDR3 is TGTGCCAGCAGCCAAGCTTCAGGGTATCGCACAGATACGCAGTATTTT.